Presented here are 8 T cell receptor beta chains from one specimen sequenced in a study of CD8 T cells in Susac syndrome. Reverse transcription of roughly 0.5 to 1 ug RNA was carried out with random hexamers. TCRdb reanalysed the immunoSEQ multiplex PCR reads using MiXCR and keeps one entry per CDR3 protein. Among about 130,000 distinct CDR3 sequences listed, about 95% were seen once. The sequencing input was CD4+ T cells from PBMCs. The receptor source for this set is a human donor in good health.

This clonotype appeared a single time. CDR3 DNA: TGCGCCAGCAGCCAATCTGCCGTTTTTGATTATCTGGGGACCCTTAATCAGCCCCAGCATTTT. Protein product: CASSQSAVFDYLGTLNQPQHF. The genes are TRBV4-1 and TRBJ1-5; perhaps TRBD1 as D (5 bases). The CDR3 spans 21 residues. Germline values: CDR1 MGHRA, CDR2 YSYEKL. The ends were cut back, 2 bases at V and 4 bases at J, with 30 bases in the middle.

This chain connects TRBV29-1 to TRBJ2-1; D is unclear. Germline loops: CDR1 SQVTM, CDR2 ANQGSEA. V shed 6 bases and J shed 9 bases, with 21 bases lying between them. The CDR3 consists of 14 residues. CDR3 nucleotide sequence: TGCAGCGTAGTGACCTTACGGTCTACAAGTGAGCAGTTCTTC. Its translation: CSVVTLRSTSEQFF.

The chain joins TRBV6-1 to TRBJ2-5, with a weak D call TRBD1 (6 bases). The V end was cut by 5 bases, the J end by 5 bases, with 21 bases between. Germline CDR1 and CDR2: MNHNS and SASEGT. The CDR3 loop spans 16 amino acids. The CDR3 nucleotides read TGTGCCAGCAGTATGGGGCAGGGGATAATAAGGGAGACCCAGTACTTC. Translation: CASSMGQGIIRETQYF.

The chain is built from TRBV7-9 and TRBJ2-1, with TRBD2 identical over 13 bases. The CDR3 spans 18 residues. V gave up 5 bases and J gave up 0 bases; unmatched junction bases: 7. Germline CDR1 is SEHNR and CDR2 is FQNEAQ (reference sequence). CDR3 amino acids: CASSGLAGVGGSYNEQFF. As DNA, the CDR3 is TGTGCCAGCAGCGGACTAGCGGGAGTCGGGGGCTCCTACAATGAGCAGTTCTTC.

The V call is TRBV29-1, the J call TRBJ1-3; D not resolved. Germline V gives CDR1 SQVTM, CDR2 ANQGSEA. The CDR3 covers 13 residues. V was shortened by 7 bases and J by 0 bases, with 10 bases between the two germline ends. CDR3 DNA sequence: TGCAGCGCCCGACCGAGCTCTGGAAACACCATATATTTT. It specifies CSARPSSGNTIYF.

The chain has TRBV5-4 and TRBJ2-7; D may correspond to TRBD1 or TRBD2 (5 bases each). The CDR3 sequence is 15 residues long. V gave up 0 bases and J gave up 4 bases, with 14 bases separating them. The germline V gene has CDR1 SGHNT and CDR2 YYREEE (reference sequence). Here the CDR3 DNA reads TGTGCCAGCAGCTTGGTTGGGACGGCGCCTTACGAGCAGTACTTC. Residues: CASSLVGTAPYEQYF.

This chain joins TRBV20-1 and TRBJ2-4; possibly TRBD2 for D (5 bases). Germline V gene data show CDR1 as DFQATT and CDR2 as SNEGSKA (reference sequence). The CDR3 consists of 15 residues. With 5 bases removed from V and 0 bases from J, the gap between germline ends came to 14 bases. The CDR3 DNA reads as TGCAGTGCTCTAGACTGGGAGAAAGCCAAAAACATTCAGTACTTC. Its translation: CSALDWEKAKNIQYF.

The chain links TRBV7-9 to TRBJ2-1; no clear D gene. Per the germline V gene, CDR1 is SEHNR and CDR2 is FQNEAQ (reference sequence). The CDR3 has 14 residues. Deletions cut 1 base from V and 1 base from J, with 5 bases between. The CDR3 nucleotides are TGTGCCAGCAGCTTAGATACGTCCTACAATGAGCAGTTCTTC. Translation: CASSLDTSYNEQFF.